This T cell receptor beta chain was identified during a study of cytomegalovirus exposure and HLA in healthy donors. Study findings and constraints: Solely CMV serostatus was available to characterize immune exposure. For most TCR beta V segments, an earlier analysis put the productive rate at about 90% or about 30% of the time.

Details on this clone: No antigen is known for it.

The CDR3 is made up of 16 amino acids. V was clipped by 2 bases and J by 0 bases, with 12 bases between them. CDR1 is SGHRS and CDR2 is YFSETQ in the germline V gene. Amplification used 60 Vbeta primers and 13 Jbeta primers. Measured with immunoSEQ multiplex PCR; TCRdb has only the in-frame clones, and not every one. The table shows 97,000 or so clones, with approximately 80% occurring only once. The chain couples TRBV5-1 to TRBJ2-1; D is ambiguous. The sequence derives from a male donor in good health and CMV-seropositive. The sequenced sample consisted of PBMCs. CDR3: CASSLLPKSSYNEQFF. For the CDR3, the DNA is TGCGCCAGCAGCTTACTCCCTAAGAGCTCCTACAATGAGCAGTTCTTC.